This T cell receptor (beta chain) was found in a study of T cells expressing NK-cell markers (dated by TCRdb to about 2020). A note on the overall study: Roughly 8 donors provided sorted CD3+CD56+NKG2C+, CD3+CD56+NKG2C- and CD3+CD56-NKG2C+ T-cell subsets, whose TCR beta-chain repertoires were profiled. Of the eight sequenced donors, seven were found to be HCMV-seropositive and one was found to be HCMV-seronegative. The eight sequenced donors were randomly selected healthy volunteers, three men and five women. The libraries were sequenced on Illumina HiSeq 2000/2500, MiSeq or NextSeq, producing 2 x 150 bp reads. General conclusions and limits of the study: In six donors, the dominant CD3+CD56+NKG2C+ clonotypes ranked among the top 10 CD8+ clonotypes, making up roughly 1.0-7.0% of CD8+ T cells. Whether the expanded NKG2C-expressing T cell clones were specific for HCMV antigens was left unclear. Those dominant clonotypes were again the most abundant among CD3+CD56-NKG2C+ cells in a handful of donors, at about 25-60.1%.

HCMV serostatus was determined by detecting HCMV-specific IgG in serum with a commercial ELISA kit. Peripheral blood mononuclear cells were isolated from blood by Ficoll density gradient centrifugation. The sequencer was an Illumina HiSeq 2000. 5'RACE template switching, by which a universal primer site and unique molecular identifiers were added, was used to make TCR beta cDNA libraries. Priming for cDNA synthesis came from the TCR beta constant segment, and two successive PCR amplification steps followed. In the original analysis: MIGEC was used to demultiplex reads and group the reads by UMI, and MiTCR was used to assemble and quantify clonotypes. Only TCR cDNA sequences supported by at least two reads were kept to exclude erroneous sequences. The tcR package was used for downstream repertoire analysis, with clonotypes matched between fractions based on CDR3 nucleotide sequence plus V segment. VDJmatch was used to annotate antigen specificity against VDJdb, with one amino acid substitution allowed in CDR3. With the reads reprocessed by TCRdb, a single entry stands for each CDR3 protein sequence and no DNA is reported. V and J calls and clone size were set by TCRdb, not the authors. The table of this sample itemizes over 250,000 distinct CDR3 sequences. The ten largest make up 3.5% to 5% of the sample.

Concerning this clonotype: Its specific antigen is unknown.

CDR1 SGHRS and CDR2 YFSETQ are derived from the germline V gene. Reading from cysteine to phenylalanine, the CDR3 counts 14 amino acids. The DNA is unrecorded. This TCR came from a woman aged 18-70 years in good health. Specimen: blood T cells: a sorted CD56 or NKG2C T cell subset, CD4+ or CD8+ T cells, or bulk PBMC T cells (not recorded which). The chain couples TRBV5-1 to TRBJ2-5; TCRdb gives TRBD1 as the D gene, but with no DNA this cannot be confirmed. The CDR3 sequence is CASSPPGAAETQYF.